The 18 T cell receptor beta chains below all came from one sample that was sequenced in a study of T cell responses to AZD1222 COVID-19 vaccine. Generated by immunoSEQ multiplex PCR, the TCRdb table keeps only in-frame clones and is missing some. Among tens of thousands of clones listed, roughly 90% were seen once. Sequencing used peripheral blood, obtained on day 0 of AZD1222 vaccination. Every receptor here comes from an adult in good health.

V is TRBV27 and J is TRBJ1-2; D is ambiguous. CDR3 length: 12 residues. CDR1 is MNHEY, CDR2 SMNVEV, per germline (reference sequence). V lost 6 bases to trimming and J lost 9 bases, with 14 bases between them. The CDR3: CASRRIGESYTF. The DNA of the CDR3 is TGTGCCAGCAGGCGGATAGGAGAAAGCTACACCTTC.

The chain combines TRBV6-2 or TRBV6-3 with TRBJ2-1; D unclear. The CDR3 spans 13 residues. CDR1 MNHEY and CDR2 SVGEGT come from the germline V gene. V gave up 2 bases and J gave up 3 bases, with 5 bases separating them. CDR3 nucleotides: TGTGCCAGCAGTTACAGGGACTACAATGAGCAGTTCTTC. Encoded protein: CASSYRDYNEQFF.

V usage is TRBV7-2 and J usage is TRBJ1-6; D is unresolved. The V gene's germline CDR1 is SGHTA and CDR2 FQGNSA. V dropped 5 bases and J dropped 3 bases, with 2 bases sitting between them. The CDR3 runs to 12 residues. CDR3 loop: CASSLYNSPLHF. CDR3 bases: TGTGCCAGCAGCCTCTATAATTCACCCCTCCACTTT.

CDR3 DNA sequence: TGTGCCAGCAACACCGGGGGACCTCCCTACGAGCAGTACTTC. Translation gives CASNTGGPPYEQYF. This rearrangement joins TRBV28 to TRBJ2-7, with D maybe TRBD2 (6 bases). This CDR3 region has 14 residues. With 7 bases removed from V and 2 bases from J, the gap between germline ends came to 15 bases. The germline gives CDR1 MDHEN, CDR2 SYDVKM.

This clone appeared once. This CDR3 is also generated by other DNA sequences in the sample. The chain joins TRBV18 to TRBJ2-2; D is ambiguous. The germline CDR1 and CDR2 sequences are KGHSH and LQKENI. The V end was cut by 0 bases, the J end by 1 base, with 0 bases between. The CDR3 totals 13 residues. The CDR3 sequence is CASSPPNTGELFF. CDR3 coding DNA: TGTGCCAGCTCACCACCGAACACCGGGGAGCTGTTTTTT.

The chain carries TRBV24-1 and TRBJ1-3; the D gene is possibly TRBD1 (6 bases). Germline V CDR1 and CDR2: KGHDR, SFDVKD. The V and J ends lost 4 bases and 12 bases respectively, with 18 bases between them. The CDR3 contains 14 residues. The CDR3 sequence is CATSDRDRLRGIYF. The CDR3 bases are TGTGCCACCAGTGACCGTGACAGGTTGCGAGGCATATATTTT.

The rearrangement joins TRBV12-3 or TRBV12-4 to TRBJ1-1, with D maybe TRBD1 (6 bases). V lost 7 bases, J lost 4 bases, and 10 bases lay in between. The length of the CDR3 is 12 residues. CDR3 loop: CASTRGPTEAFF. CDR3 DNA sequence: TGTGCCAGCACCCGGGGGCCCACTGAAGCTTTCTTT.

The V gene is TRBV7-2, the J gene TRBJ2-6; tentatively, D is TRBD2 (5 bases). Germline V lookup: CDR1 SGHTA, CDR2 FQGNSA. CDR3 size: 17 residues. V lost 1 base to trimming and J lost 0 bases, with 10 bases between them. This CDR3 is CASSLGGESSGANVLTF. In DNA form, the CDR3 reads TGTGCCAGCAGCTTAGGGGGAGAGAGCTCTGGGGCCAACGTCCTGACTTTC.

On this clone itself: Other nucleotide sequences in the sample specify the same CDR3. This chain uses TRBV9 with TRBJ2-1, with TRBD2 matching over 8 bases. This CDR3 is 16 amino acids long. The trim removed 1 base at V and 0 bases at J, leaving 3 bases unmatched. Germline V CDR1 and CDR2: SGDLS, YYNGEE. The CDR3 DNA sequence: TGTGCCAGCAGCGTACTAAGCGGGAGCTCCTACAATGAGCAGTTCTTC. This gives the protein CASSVLSGSSYNEQFF.

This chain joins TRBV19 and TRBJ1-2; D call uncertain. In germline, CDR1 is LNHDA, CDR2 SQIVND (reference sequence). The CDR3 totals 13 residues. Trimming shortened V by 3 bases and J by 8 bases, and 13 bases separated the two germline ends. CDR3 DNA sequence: TGTGCCAGTAGTATGGACTTCATACGGGGCTACACCTTC. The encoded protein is CASSMDFIRGYTF.

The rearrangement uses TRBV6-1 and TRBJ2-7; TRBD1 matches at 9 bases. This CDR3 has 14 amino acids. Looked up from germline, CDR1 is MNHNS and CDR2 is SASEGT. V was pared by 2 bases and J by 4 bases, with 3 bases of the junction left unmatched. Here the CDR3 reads CASSETGTGYEQYF. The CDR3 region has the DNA TGTGCCAGCAGTGAAACGGGGACAGGGTACGAGCAGTACTTC.

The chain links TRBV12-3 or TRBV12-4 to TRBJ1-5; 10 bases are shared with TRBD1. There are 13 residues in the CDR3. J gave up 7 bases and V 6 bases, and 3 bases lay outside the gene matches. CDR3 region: CASSGTGAQPQHF. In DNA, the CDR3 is TGTGCCAGCAGCGGGACAGGGGCACAGCCCCAGCATTTT.

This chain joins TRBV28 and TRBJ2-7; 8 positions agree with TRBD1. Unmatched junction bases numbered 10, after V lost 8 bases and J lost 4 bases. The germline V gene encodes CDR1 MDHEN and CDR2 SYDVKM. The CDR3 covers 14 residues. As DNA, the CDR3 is TGTGCCAGCCTTGGCGCAGGGGGCACGTACGAGCAGTACTTC. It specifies CASLGAGGTYEQYF.

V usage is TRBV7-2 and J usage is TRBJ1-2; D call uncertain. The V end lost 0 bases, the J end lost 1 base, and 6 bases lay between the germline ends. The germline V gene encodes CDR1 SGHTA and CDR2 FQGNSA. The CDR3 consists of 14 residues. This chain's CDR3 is CASSLAGNNYGYTF. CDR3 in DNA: TGTGCCAGCAGCTTAGCCGGGAATAACTATGGCTACACCTTC.

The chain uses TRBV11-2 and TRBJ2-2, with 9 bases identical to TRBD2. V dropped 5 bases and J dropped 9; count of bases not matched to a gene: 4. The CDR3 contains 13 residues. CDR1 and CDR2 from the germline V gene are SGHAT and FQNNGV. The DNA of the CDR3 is TGTGCCAGCAGCGTCCTAGCGGGATGGGAGCTGTTTTTT. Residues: CASSVLAGWELFF. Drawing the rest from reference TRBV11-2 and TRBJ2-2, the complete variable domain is EAGVAQSPRYKIIEKRQSVAFWCNPISGHATLYWYQQILGQGPKLLIQFQNNGVVDDSQLPKDRFSAERLKGVDSTLKIQPAKLEDSAVYLCASSVLAGWELFFGEGSRLTVL.

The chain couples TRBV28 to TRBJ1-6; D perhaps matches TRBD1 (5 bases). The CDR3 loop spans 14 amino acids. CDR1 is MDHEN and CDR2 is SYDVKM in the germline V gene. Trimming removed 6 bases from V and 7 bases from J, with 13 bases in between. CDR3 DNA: TGTGCCAGCAGACCTAGGGGTCAGAATTCACCCCTCCACTTT. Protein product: CASRPRGQNSPLHF.

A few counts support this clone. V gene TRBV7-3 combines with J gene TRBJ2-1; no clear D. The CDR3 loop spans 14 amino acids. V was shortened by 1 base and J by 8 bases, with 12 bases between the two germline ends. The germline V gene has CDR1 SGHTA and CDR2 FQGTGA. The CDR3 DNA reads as TGTGCCAGCAGCTTAATCGGTAAGCCCGATGAGCAGTTCTTC. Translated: CASSLIGKPDEQFF.

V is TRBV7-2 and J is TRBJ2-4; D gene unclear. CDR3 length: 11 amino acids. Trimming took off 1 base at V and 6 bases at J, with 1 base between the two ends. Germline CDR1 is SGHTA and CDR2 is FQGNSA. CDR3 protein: CASSLGNIQYF. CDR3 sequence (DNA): TGTGCCAGCAGCTTAGGAAACATTCAGTACTTC.